Below, 17 T cell receptor beta chains from the same sample are listed, as sequenced in a study of T cells in Graves' hyperthyroidism and ophthalmopathy. There were TCR beta CDR3 regions amplified from RNA transcripts. The TCR CDR3 first-round RT-PCR relied on the HTBI primer set. One entry per CDR3 protein results from TCRdb running MiXCR on the multiplex PCR reads. The data show some 700,000 distinct CDR3 sequences, roughly 17% seen once. The material sequenced was blood. The receptors come from a man aged 45-65 years with Graves' hyperthyroidism.

The gene calls are TRBV30 and TRBJ2-2, with D possibly called TRBD1 or TRBD2 (5 bases each). The V end was cut by 3 bases, the J end by 4 bases, with 15 bases between. CDR1 is GTSNPN, CDR2 SVGIG, per germline (reference sequence). CDR3 length: 15 residues. CDR3 nucleotide sequence: TGTGCCTGGAGGTTTCCGGGGACCTTCACCGGGGAGCTGTTTTTT. This encodes CAWRFPGTFTGELFF.

The sample holds many counts of this clonotype. This rearrangement joins TRBV29-1 to TRBJ2-7; 10 bases align to TRBD2. Germline V gene data show CDR1 as SQVTM and CDR2 as ANQGSEA. V lost 6 bases to trimming and J lost 3 bases; unmatched junction nucleotides: 2. The CDR3 covers 12 residues. The CDR3 DNA reads as TGCAGCGTCCGGACTAGCGGCTACGAGCAGTACTTC. As protein: CSVRTSGYEQYF.

This clonotype occurred many times. The chain couples TRBV3-1 to TRBJ2-3; D remains ambiguous. V lost 4 bases to trimming and J lost 3 bases, with 14 bases between them. The germline V gene encodes CDR1 LGHDT and CDR2 YNNKEL (reference sequence). The CDR3 sequence is 15 residues long. The CDR3 sequence is CASSPGQRSTDTQYF. CDR3 sequence (DNA): TGTGCCAGCAGCCCTGGGCAGCGCTCGACAGATACGCAGTATTTT.

This chain links TRBV11-1 with TRBJ2-3; 12 bases line up with TRBD2. The ends lost 2 bases at V and 2 bases at J; junction bases unmatched: 2. In germline, CDR1 is SGHAT, CDR2 FQDESV (reference sequence). This CDR3 is built from 16 residues. The CDR3 DNA sequence: TGTGCCAGCAGCTTATCTAGCGGGAGGGCCACAGATACGCAGTATTTT. This sequence encodes CASSLSSGRATDTQYF.

This clonotype was recorded at least ten times. This chain's CDR3 is CASRDFQETQYF. The CDR3 bases are TGTGCCAGCAGGGACTTCCAAGAGACCCAGTACTTC. This chain joins TRBV2 and TRBJ2-5, with D perhaps TRBD2 (5 bases). CDR1 is SNHLY, CDR2 FYNNEI, per germline. Trimming pared 6 bases from V and 1 base from J, leaving 6 bases between. The CDR3 runs to 12 residues.

This clonotype was detected many times. The DNA of the CDR3 is TGTGCCTTGGGAGGCGCTTTCTCCTACGAGCAGTACTTC. It is translated as CALGGAFSYEQYF. This rearrangement joins TRBV30 to TRBJ2-7, with D perhaps matching TRBD2 (6 bases). Germline lookup yields CDR1 GTSNPN and CDR2 SVGIG (reference sequence). The CDR3 loop spans 13 amino acids. The ends were cut back, 7 bases at V and 0 bases at J, with 13 bases in the middle.

This clonotype was seen repeatedly, ten times or more. The chain combines TRBV2 with TRBJ1-5; 9 nucleotides line up with TRBD1. The CDR3 has 14 amino acids. The V gene end was trimmed by 5 bases and the J gene end by 5 bases; junction bases not matched to a gene: 4. Germline-derived CDR1 and CDR2 are SNHLY and FYNNEI. The CDR3 DNA sequence: TGTGCCAGCAGTCAGGACAGGGGTGATCAGCCCCAGCATTTT. Its protein product is CASSQDRGDQPQHF.

The gene calls are TRBV14 and TRBJ1-2; 12 nucleotides line up with TRBD1. The CDR3 spans 18 residues. V lost 3 bases, J lost 0 bases, and 8 bases stayed unmatched. Per germline, CDR1 SGHDN and CDR2 FVKESK. In DNA form, the CDR3 reads TGTGCCAGCAGCCAGGATCCGGGACAGGGGGCCACTAACTATGGCTACACCTTC. Amino acids: CASSQDPGQGATNYGYTF. Based on the CDR3 plus reference TRBV14 and TRBJ1-2, the full variable domain is EAGVTQFPSHSVIEKGQTVTLRCDPISGHDNLYWYRRVMGKEIKFLLHFVKESKQDESGMPNNRFLAERTGGTYSTLKVQPAELEDSGVYFCASSQDPGQGATNYGYTFGSGTRLTVV.

The chain joins TRBV27 to TRBJ2-7, with 11 bases fitting TRBD1. CDR1 and CDR2 (germline): MNHEY, SMNVEV (reference sequence). The CDR3 has 16 residues. J lost 7 bases, V lost 4 bases, and 12 bases had no gene match. DNA of the CDR3: TGTGCCAGCAGTTCCGCGGCCGGGACAGGGGGGTTGGAGCAGTACTTC. The encoded protein is CASSSAAGTGGLEQYF.

The CDR3 protein is CAWSYLGISGNTIYF. CDR3 DNA sequence: TGTGCCTGGAGCTATCTAGGGATCTCTGGAAACACCATATATTTT. This sequence joins TRBV30 and TRBJ1-3; D not resolved. The ends were cut back, 3 bases at V and 0 bases at J, with 12 bases in the middle. The CDR3 spans 15 residues. Per germline, CDR1 GTSNPN and CDR2 SVGIG (reference sequence).

There are a few counts of this clonotype. The chain joins TRBV19 to TRBJ1-2, with TRBD1 identical over 8 bases. The CDR3 length is 15 residues. Germline V gene lookup returns CDR1 LNHDA and CDR2 SQIVND (reference sequence). The V segment lost 6 bases and the J segment 2 bases; nucleotides outside the gene matches: 8. The CDR3 nucleotides read TGTGCCAGTAGACCTGGACAGGGAATCAACTATGGCTACACCTTC. Translated: CASRPGQGINYGYTF.

This chain uses TRBV6-1 with TRBJ1-2; the D is unclear. Trimming took 7 bases from V and 2 from J, leaving 14 bases between them. CDR3 size: 14 residues. Germline values: CDR1 MNHNS, CDR2 SASEGT. CDR3: CASNGPTGNYGYTF. The CDR3 DNA is TGTGCCAGCAACGGCCCTACCGGGAACTATGGCTACACCTTC.

This clonotype was seen ten or more times. DNA for the CDR3: TGTGCCAGCAGCTTACACGGCAGGGGCCTGAACACTGAAGCTTTCTTT. It specifies CASSLHGRGLNTEAFF. The chain couples TRBV7-3 to TRBJ1-1; a possible D gene is TRBD1 (6 bases). Per germline, CDR1 SGHTA and CDR2 FQGTGA. Trimming removed 2 bases at V and 0 bases at J, with 13 bases between. The CDR3 runs 16 residues. Drawing the rest from reference TRBV7-3 and TRBJ1-1, the complete variable domain is GAGVSQTPSNKVTEKGKYVELRCDPISGHTALYWYRQSLGQGPEFLIYFQGTGAADDSGLPNDRFFAVRPEGSVSTLKIQRTERGDSAVYLCASSLHGRGLNTEAFFGQGTRLTVV.

The chain has TRBV19 and TRBJ2-2; 9 nucleotides line up with TRBD1. There are 15 residues in the CDR3. CDR1 is LNHDA, CDR2 SQIVND, per germline (reference sequence). Losses at the gene ends were 5 bases for V and 3 bases for J; bases not matched to a gene: 4. The CDR3 loop reads CASSAWTGDTGELFF. In DNA form, the CDR3 reads TGTGCCAGTAGTGCATGGACAGGGGACACCGGGGAGCTGTTTTTT.

With regard to this clonotype: A junction end diverges from the germline sequence, so it may reflect a read error. CDR3 sequence (DNA): TGCGCCAGCAGCCTCGCCCTGTCCTACGAGCGGTACTTC. It codes for CASSLALSYERYF. V usage is TRBV4-1 and J usage is TRBJ2-7; unclear D gene. This CDR3 comprises 13 residues. Germline V gene sequence: CDR1 MGHRA, CDR2 YSYEKL.

Details on this clonotype: At one end the junction does not follow the germline gene, possibly because of a read error. The chain combines TRBV28 with TRBJ1-2; no definite D call. The CDR3 is 16 residues long. Germline V gene data show CDR1 as MDHEN and CDR2 as SYDVKM. This CDR3 is CVSSPPGRAPGSGYTF. CDR3 DNA sequence: TGTGTCAGCAGCCCCCCGGGGAGAGCGCCGGGTTCTGGCTACACCTTC.

This clonotype was seen repeatedly, ten times or more. The rearrangement joins TRBV28 to TRBJ2-5; 9 bases map to TRBD1. This CDR3 comprises 14 residues. Germline V lookup: CDR1 MDHEN, CDR2 SYDVKM. The ends lost 6 bases at V and 5 bases at J; junction bases unmatched: 7. The CDR3 coding sequence is TGTGCCAGCAGACAGGGGGCGCAGGAGGAGACCCAGTACTTC. Its translation is CASRQGAQEETQYF.